This is a list of T cell receptor beta chains from one sample in a study of lymphopenia after photon versus proton radiotherapy. Clones were sequenced by immunoSEQ multiplex PCR, and TCRdb holds only the in-frame ones, with some missing. The sample has 15,000 to 20,000 clones, less than 90% seen once. The sequenced sample was peripheral blood, obtained from a patient treated with proton-based radiotherapy. These receptor sequences come from a man between 65 and 85 years old with pancreatic cancer. Both conserved end residues are part of each CDR3. The order of the fields is D gene, V gene, clone size, J gene, CDR3 protein, CDR3 DNA. D genes are given only for firm matches. The size entry is marked missing in some rows and otherwise reads once, few, many or a size class.

>.|TRBV4-1|.|TRBJ1-2
CASSQGIQPRSNYGYTF
TGCGCCAGCAGCCAAGGAATACAGCCCAGGTCTAACTATGGCTACACCTTC
>.|TRBV7-2|.|TRBJ2-4
CASTNSGALRDIQYF
TGTGCCAGCACCAATTCCGGGGCCCTGAGGGACATTCAGTACTTC
>TRBD1|TRBV6-1|.|TRBJ2-1
CASSAQGVTSSYNEQFF
TGTGCCAGCAGTGCACAGGGGGTGACCAGCTCCTACAATGAGCAGTTCTTC
>.|TRBV19|.|TRBJ1-2
CASSIQADNYGYTF
TGTGCCAGTAGTATACAGGCGGATAACTATGGCTACACCTTC
>.|TRBV7-6|.|TRBJ1-1
CASSLSRAENTEAFF
TGTGCCAGCAGCTTAAGCCGGGCCGAAAACACTGAAGCTTTCTTT
>.|TRBV15|.|TRBJ1-2
CATTVDGRLNYGYTF
TGTGCCACCACCGTGGACGGTCGACTTAACTATGGCTACACCTTC
>.|TRBV6-5|once|TRBJ2-5
CASSPRRQETQYF
TGTGCCAGCAGTCCCCGACGGCAAGAGACCCAGTACTTC
>.|TRBV5-1|.|TRBJ2-3
CASSLQGTGDTQYF
TGCGCCAGCAGCTTGCAGGGGACGGGGGATACGCAGTATTTT
>TRBD1|TRBV4-1|.|TRBJ1-1
CASSQAGTGAMNTEAFF
TGCGCCAGCAGCCAAGCAGGGACAGGGGCTATGAACACTGAAGCTTTCTTT
>.|TRBV6-1|.|TRBJ2-4
CASALAKNIQYF
TGTGCCAGCGCTTTGGCCAAAAACATTCAGTACTTC
>.|TRBV6-6|.|TRBJ1-2
CASSPGVNYGYTF
TGTGCCAGCAGTCCCGGGGTTAACTATGGCTACACCTTC
>.|TRBV19|.|TRBJ1-4
CASSDTGSTNEKLFF
TGTGCCAGTAGTGACACAGGATCAACTAATGAAAAACTGTTTTTT
>TRBD1|TRBV5-1|once|TRBJ2-1
CASSWRQGSDNEQFF
TGCGCCAGCAGCTGGAGACAGGGGTCCGACAATGAGCAGTTCTTC
>.|TRBV19|.|TRBJ1-1
CASSARHMGGGLGTEAFF
TGTGCCAGTAGCGCACGACACATGGGAGGAGGTTTAGGCACTGAAGCTTTCTTT
>TRBD1|TRBV6-1|once|TRBJ2-5
CASSRDRGATQYF
TGTGCCAGCAGTCGGGACAGGGGAGCGACCCAGTACTTC
>.|TRBV29-1|.|TRBJ1-1
CSVEDLGVRTEAFF
TGCAGCGTTGAAGATTTAGGTGTTCGTACTGAAGCTTTCTTT
>TRBD1|TRBV15|once|TRBJ2-7
CATSRDDGFAGTGFIKYEQYF
TGTGCCACCAGCAGAGATGATGGATTCGCTGGGACAGGGTTCATCAAGTACGAGCAGTACTTC
>TRBD2|TRBV27|.|TRBJ2-7
CASSLARTSGIIAYEQYF
TGTGCCAGCAGTTTAGCCCGGACTAGCGGGATAATAGCCTACGAGCAGTACTTC
>.|TRBV7-2|few|TRBJ1-5
CASSLVQGNQPQHF
TGTGCCAGCAGCTTAGTCCAGGGCAATCAGCCCCAGCATTTT
>TRBD1|TRBV4-1|.|TRBJ1-5
CASSQDGTGGSAQPQHF
TGCGCCAGCAGCCAAGATGGGACAGGGGGCAGCGCTCAGCCCCAGCATTTT
>.|TRBV6-5|once|TRBJ2-3
CASSGAGAGTDTQYF
TGTGCCAGCTCCGGGGCCGGGGCGGGGACAGATACGCAGTATTTT
>.|TRBV5-1|few|TRBJ2-7
CASSSGFSSSYEQYF
TGCGCCAGCAGCTCAGGGTTCTCAAGCTCCTACGAGCAGTACTTC
>TRBD1|TRBV2|.|TRBJ1-6
CASSTGQAGSPLHF
TGTGCCAGCAGTACTGGACAGGCGGGATCACCCCTCCACTTT
>TRBD1|TRBV2|.|TRBJ1-1
CASRGQGDFSTEAFF
TGTGCCAGCAGGGGACAGGGGGATTTTAGCACTGAAGCTTTCTTT
>.|TRBV19|.|TRBJ1-1
CASSILSVSTEAFF
TGTGCCAGTAGTATACTCTCGGTCAGCACTGAAGCTTTCTTT
>.|TRBV6-1|.|TRBJ1-6
CASSEASGYNSPLHF
TGTGCCAGCAGTGAAGCGTCAGGGTATAATTCACCCCTCCACTTT
>.|TRBV20-1|.|TRBJ1-1
CSARPLREAFF
TGCAGTGCACGCCCCTTGAGGGAAGCTTTCTTT
>TRBD1|TRBV5-4|.|TRBJ1-2
CASSPPGGMEGSYTF
TGTGCCAGCAGTCCGCCAGGGGGCATGGAGGGCAGCTACACCTTC
>.|TRBV7-9|.|TRBJ2-3
CASSLANRVGTDTQYF
TGTGCCAGCAGCTTAGCGAACAGGGTGGGCACAGATACGCAGTATTTT
>.|TRBV27|.|TRBJ1-2
CASSQSGTYGYGYTF
TGTGCCAGCAGTCAGAGTGGGACCTACGGGTATGGCTACACCTTC
>.|TRBV10-3|.|TRBJ1-1
CAISESRRVAEAFF
TGTGCCATCAGTGAGTCCAGGAGGGTAGCTGAAGCTTTCTTT
>TRBD1|TRBV5-1|.|TRBJ2-7
CASSTGQGAYEQYF
TGCGCCAGCAGCACAGGACAGGGGGCCTACGAGCAGTACTTC
>.|TRBV6-1|.|TRBJ2-4
CASSEPSWDLAKNIQYF
TGTGCCAGCAGTGAACCCAGTTGGGATCTAGCCAAAAACATTCAGTACTTC
>.|TRBV7-9|.|TRBJ2-5
CASSLDRAETQYF
TGTGCCAGCAGCTTAGACAGGGCGGAGACCCAGTACTTC
>.|TRBV28|.|TRBJ2-7
CASSSNSPSSYEQYF
TGTGCCAGCAGTTCGAATTCCCCCAGCTCCTACGAGCAGTACTTC
>TRBD2|TRBV19|.|TRBJ2-5
CASSPGGAETQYF
TGTGCCAGTAGTCCCGGGGGGGCAGAGACCCAGTACTTC
>TRBD2|TRBV30|.|TRBJ2-2
CAWSVPLAVNTGELFF
TGTGCCTGGAGTGTACCGCTAGCGGTTAACACCGGGGAGCTGTTTTTT
>TRBD2|TRBV6-4|.|TRBJ2-1
CASSATLAGGLFF
TGTGCCAGCAGTGCGACGCTAGCGGGGGGGTTATTCTTC
>.|TRBV6-6|.|TRBJ1-4
CASRRMGDNEKLFF
TGTGCCAGCAGGAGGATGGGGGATAATGAAAAACTGTTTTTT
>.|TRBV7-8|.|TRBJ2-7
CASTLNYPGRDLYEQYF
TGTGCCAGCACCTTAAACTACCCGGGACGTGACCTGTACGAGCAGTACTTC
>TRBD1|TRBV10-3|.|TRBJ1-5
CAISNSGQGAWEPQHF
TGTGCCATCAGTAACTCGGGACAGGGGGCTTGGGAGCCCCAGCATTTT